The sequence of this TCR beta chain was determined in a study of OX40 agonist ivuxolimab in advanced cancers. Study conclusions and caveats: People who partly responded at 0.1-3.0 mg/kg had some of the least clonal expansion seen.

For this clone: Its antigen remains unknown.

Produced via immunoSEQ multiplex PCR; TCRdb's table is partial and in-frame only. The sample carries approximately 77,000 clones, approximately 90% recorded once. This CDR3 spans 14 amino acids. The germline CDR1 and CDR2 sequences are MDHEN and SYDVKM. Deletions cut 5 bases from V and 2 bases from J, with 13 bases between. Patients had blood sampled at baseline and again on cycle 4 day 1 and cycle 7 day 1. The chain uses TRBV28 and TRBJ2-7; D uncertain. The sample in question was CD4+ or CD8+ T cells sorted from blood, obtained in a trial of the OX40 agonist ivuxolimab. This clonotype was obtained from an adult with an advanced solid tumor such as melanoma, head and neck, liver or kidney cancer. The CDR3 DNA follows: TGTGCCAGCAGTCCCATCCTGGGAACCTACGAGCAGTACTTC. Residues: CASSPILGTYEQYF.